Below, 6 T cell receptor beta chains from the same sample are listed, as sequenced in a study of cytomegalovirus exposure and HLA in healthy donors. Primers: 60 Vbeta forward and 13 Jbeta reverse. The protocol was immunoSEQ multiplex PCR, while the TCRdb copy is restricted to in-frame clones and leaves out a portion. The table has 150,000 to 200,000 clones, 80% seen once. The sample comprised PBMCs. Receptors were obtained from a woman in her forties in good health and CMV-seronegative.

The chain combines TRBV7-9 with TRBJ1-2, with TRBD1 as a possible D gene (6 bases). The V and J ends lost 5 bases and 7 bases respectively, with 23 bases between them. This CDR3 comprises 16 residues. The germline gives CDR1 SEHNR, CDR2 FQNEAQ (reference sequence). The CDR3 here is CASSRTWGGPRSGYTF. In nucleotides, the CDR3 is TGTGCCAGCAGCCGAACATGGGGGGGGCCGAGGAGTGGCTACACCTTC.

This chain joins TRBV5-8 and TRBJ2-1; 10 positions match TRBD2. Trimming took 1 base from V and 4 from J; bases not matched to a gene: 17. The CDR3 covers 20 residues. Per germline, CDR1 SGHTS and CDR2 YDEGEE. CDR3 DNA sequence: TGTGCCAGCAGCTTGTTGGGGAGGACTAGCGGAACCCTGGGGTACAATGAGCAGTTCTTC. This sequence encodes CASSLLGRTSGTLGYNEQFF.

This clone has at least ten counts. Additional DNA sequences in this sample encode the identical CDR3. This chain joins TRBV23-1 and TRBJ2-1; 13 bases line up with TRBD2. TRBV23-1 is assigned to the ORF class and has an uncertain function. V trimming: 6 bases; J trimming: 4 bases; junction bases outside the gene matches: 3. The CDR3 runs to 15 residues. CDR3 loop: CASSQLAGGYNEQFF. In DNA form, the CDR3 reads TGCGCCAGCAGCCAACTAGCGGGAGGGTACAATGAGCAGTTCTTC.

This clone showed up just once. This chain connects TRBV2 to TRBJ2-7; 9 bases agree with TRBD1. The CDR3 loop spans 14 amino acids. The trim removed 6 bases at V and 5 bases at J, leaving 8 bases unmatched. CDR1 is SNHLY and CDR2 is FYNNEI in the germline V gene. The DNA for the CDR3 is TGTGCCAGCAGGGGACAGGGTGGAAGGAACGAGCAGTACTTC. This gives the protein CASRGQGGRNEQYF.

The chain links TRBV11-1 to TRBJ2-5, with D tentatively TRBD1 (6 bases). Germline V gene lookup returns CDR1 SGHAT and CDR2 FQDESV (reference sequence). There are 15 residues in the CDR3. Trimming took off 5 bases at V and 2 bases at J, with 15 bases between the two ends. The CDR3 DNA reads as TGTGCCAGCAGCCCCACTGGGACATTACAAGAGACCCAGTACTTC. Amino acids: CASSPTGTLQETQYF.

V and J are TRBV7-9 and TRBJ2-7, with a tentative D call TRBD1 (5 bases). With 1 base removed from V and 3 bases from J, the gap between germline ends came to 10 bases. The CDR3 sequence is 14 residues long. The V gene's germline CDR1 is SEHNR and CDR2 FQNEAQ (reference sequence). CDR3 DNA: TGTGCCAGCAGCTTAGAGGGGTTGAACTACGAGCAGTACTTC. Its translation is CASSLEGLNYEQYF.